This T cell receptor (beta chain) was recorded in a study of shared clonotypes between healthy human individuals. It was CD45RO-negative cells, positively selected for CCR7, that made up naive CD8 cells, with terminally differentiated effector memory CD45RA+ cells excluded. All donors were healthy HIV-negative adults lacking recent acute infections or vaccinations. Only in-frame clones appear in the TCRdb table, and some are missing; sequencing was by immunoSEQ multiplex PCR. This table holds around 1,900,000 clones, 93% found once. Findings of the study overall: Generation probability values for non-shared clonotypes were lower than those for clonotypes shared by all four donors. Richness estimates generally favored naive over memory subsets. Naive CD4 clonotypes overlapped across a handful of donors at roughly 4.5%.

CDR1 is SGDLS and CDR2 is YYNGEE in the germline V gene. This CDR3 comprises 15 residues. With V trimmed by 3 bases and J by 2 bases, 5 bases remained unmatched. In regard to this clone: Its antigen is not identified.

The chain couples TRBV9 to TRBJ2-7, with 10 bases that match TRBD1. Sequences were obtained from naive CD8+ T cells from PBMCs. The TCR was taken from a man between 18 and 35 years old in good health. Some clones in this sample may be carry-over from other donors' samples. CDR3 region: CASSAGTGAPYEQYF. Here the CDR3 DNA reads TGTGCCAGCAGCGCTGGGACAGGGGCCCCCTACGAGCAGTACTTC.